Presented here are 14 T cell receptor beta chains from one specimen sequenced in a study of shared clonotypes between healthy human individuals. Clones were read by immunoSEQ multiplex PCR, and TCRdb kept only the in-frame ones, dropping some. The sample has around 2,000,000 clones; roughly 94% are singletons. The specimen was naive CD4+ T cells sorted from blood. Described subset: CD45RA+ positively selected. The receptors here all came from a man younger than 35 in good health.

Remarks on this clone: One end of the junction fails to match germline, which may point to a read error. The chain combines TRBV7-9 with TRBJ1-6; 8 bases are shared with TRBD1. The germline CDR1 and CDR2 sequences are SEHNR and FQNEAQ (reference sequence). The CDR3 totals 15 residues. CDR3: CASSLAPGGNSPLHF. As DNA, the CDR3 is TGTGCCAGCAGCCTAGCCCCAGGGGGCAATTCACCCCTCCACTTT.

The chain uses TRBV7-2 and TRBJ1-6; unclear D gene. The V gene's germline CDR1 is SGHTA and CDR2 FQGNSA. The V and J ends lost 5 bases and 5 bases respectively, with 16 bases between them. The CDR3 spans 16 residues. Written as DNA, the CDR3 is TGTGCCAGCAGCCGAAAACCCCGTCAGAATAATTCACCCCTCCACTTT. Translating it yields CASSRKPRQNNSPLHF.

The rearrangement links TRBV5-1 to TRBJ2-7; no reliable D call. Trimming shortened V by 2 bases and J by 3 bases, and 9 bases separated the two germline ends. This CDR3 has 13 residues. CDR1 is SGHRS and CDR2 is YFSETQ in the germline V gene. Here the CDR3 DNA reads TGCGCCAGCAGCTTCATGGACGGCTACGAGCAGTACTTC. Its translation is CASSFMDGYEQYF.

The rearrangement joins TRBV18 to TRBJ2-7; 7 positions agree with TRBD2. Germline CDR1 KGHSH, CDR2 LQKENI. J gave up 5 bases and V 0 bases, and 7 bases lay outside the gene matches. The CDR3 loop spans 15 amino acids. The CDR3 loop is CASSPPGEGPNEQYF. The CDR3, as DNA: TGTGCCAGCTCACCACCGGGGGAGGGACCCAACGAGCAGTACTTC.

The CDR3 DNA reads TGTGCCAGCAGCTCCGCCGACACTTACTCTGGAAACACCATATATTTT. It is translated as CASSSADTYSGNTIYF. This chain links TRBV11-2 with TRBJ1-3; no definite D call. Between the trimmed V and J ends, which lost 4 bases and 0 bases, there was a span of 13 bases. The CDR3 loop spans 16 amino acids. Germline assignment: CDR1 SGHAT and CDR2 FQNNGV.

The chain joins TRBV5-1 to TRBJ1-2, with D perhaps TRBD1 (6 bases). In germline, CDR1 is SGHRS, CDR2 YFSETQ. Between the trimmed V and J ends, which lost 0 bases and 13 bases, there was a span of 16 bases. The CDR3 length is 13 residues. CDR3 sequence: CASSLEGGALLTF. CDR3 nucleotide sequence: TGCGCCAGCAGCTTGGAGGGGGGCGCTTTGCTCACCTTC.

The V call is TRBV6-5, the J call TRBJ2-7; D unclear. There are 13 residues in the CDR3. The germline V and J ends were trimmed by 7 bases and 2 bases, with 12 bases remaining between them. Germline assignment: CDR1 MNHEY and CDR2 SVGAGI. CDR3 sequence: CASKALRTYEQYF. The CDR3 DNA reads as TGTGCCAGCAAGGCCCTTCGAACCTACGAGCAGTACTTC.

The J gene is TRBJ2-2, the V gene TRBV5-6; 9 positions agree with TRBD1. Per germline, CDR1 SGHDT and CDR2 YYEEEE. V shed 2 bases and J 5 bases; nucleotides not matched to a gene: 4. There are 15 residues in the CDR3. The CDR3 DNA reads TGTGCCAGCAGCTTTCCCGGGACAGGGACCGGGGAGCTGTTTTTT. Translation: CASSFPGTGTGELFF.

The rearrangement uses TRBV27 and TRBJ1-5, with D hard to call. This CDR3 has 16 amino acids. The germline CDR1 and CDR2 sequences are MNHEY and SMNVEV (reference sequence). Trimming left V 4 bases short and J 1 base short, with 14 bases between. The CDR3 bases are TGTGCCAGCAGTTCAACACCAGGTTCCAGCAATCAGCCCCAGCATTTT. This codes for CASSSTPGSSNQPQHF.

This rearrangement joins TRBV18 to TRBJ2-7, with D perhaps matching TRBD2 (5 bases). CDR1 and CDR2 (germline): KGHSH, LQKENI. With 1 base removed from V and 2 bases from J, the gap between germline ends came to 12 bases. The CDR3 has 15 amino acids. The CDR3 coding sequence is TGTGCCAGCTCACCACAGGAGAGGGAAACCTACGAGCAGTACTTC. Its protein is CASSPQERETYEQYF. Variable domain in full (rest from reference TRBV18 and TRBJ2-7): NAGVMQNPRHLVRRRGQEARLRCSPMKGHSHVYWYRQLPEEGLKFMVYLQKENIIDESGMPKERFSAEFPKEGPSILRIQQVVRGDSAAYFCASSPQERETYEQYFGPGTRLTVT.

The V and J genes are TRBV6-1 and TRBJ2-7, with TRBD1 identical over 9 bases. Germline V gives CDR1 MNHNS, CDR2 SASEGT. The CDR3 consists of 14 residues. V shed 4 bases, J shed 4 bases, and the junction held 5 bases outside the gene matches. The CDR3 reads CASSGGQGPYEQYF. CDR3 bases: TGTGCCAGCAGTGGCGGACAGGGGCCATACGAGCAGTACTTC.

This rearrangement joins TRBV11-2 to TRBJ1-6, with D possibly being TRBD1 (5 bases). This CDR3 has 15 amino acids. Trimming left V 1 base short and J 6 bases short, with 10 bases between. Germline CDR1 SGHAT, CDR2 FQNNGV. The CDR3 DNA follows: TGTGCCAGCAGCTTAGGGGGACGGGTTAATTCACCCCTCCACTTT. The encoded protein is CASSLGGRVNSPLHF.

The V gene is TRBV7-6, the J gene TRBJ1-3; D possibly corresponds to TRBD1 (6 bases). Trimming shortened V by 5 bases and J by 7 bases, and 21 bases separated the two germline ends. There are 16 residues in the CDR3. Looked up from germline, CDR1 is SGHVS and CDR2 is FNYEAQ. CDR3 region: CASSDPRRGVGNTIYF. The CDR3 bases are TGTGCCAGCAGCGACCCGAGGAGGGGGGTTGGGAACACCATATATTTT.

V is TRBV11-2 and J is TRBJ1-6; the D gene is possibly TRBD1 (6 bases). The V gene lost 3 bases and the J gene lost 4 bases, with 13 bases spanning the gap. Germline loops: CDR1 SGHAT, CDR2 FQNNGV. CDR3 size: 16 residues. CDR3 protein: CASSLGGQKYNSPLHF. The CDR3 coding sequence is TGTGCCAGCAGCTTGGGAGGACAGAAATATAATTCACCCCTCCACTTT.